This T cell receptor (beta chain) was observed in a study of CD8 T cells in ankylosing spondylitis. Whole-study findings and limits: Relatively scarce in peripheral blood, disease-linked clones were CD8+. A TCR beta motif of eight highly homologous variants appeared characteristic of ankylosing spondylitis blood. Clones linked to disease were reported to show significant enrichment in matched ankylosing spondylitis synovial fluid.

TCRdb independently ran MiXCR on the 5' RACE reads; one entry per CDR3 protein. The table has about 160,000 distinct CDR3 sequences, approximately 20% seen once. This clonotype was counted only a few times. Its specificity is not known. Per germline, CDR1 MNHEY and CDR2 SVGEGT. The V gene lost 1 base and the J gene lost 8 bases, with 18 bases spanning the gap. The CDR3 loop spans 16 amino acids. The chain is built from TRBV6-2 or TRBV6-3 and TRBJ2-1; TRBD2 might be the D (8 bases). The specimen sequenced was blood, either unsorted or a sorted T cell fraction (not recorded which). The origin of this receptor is a male donor with ankylosing spondylitis or in good health (not recorded which). The CDR3 coding sequence is TGTGCCAGCAGTTACTTGGGACAGCGGGGGTTCCATGAGCAGTTCTTC. It is translated as CASSYLGQRGFHEQFF.